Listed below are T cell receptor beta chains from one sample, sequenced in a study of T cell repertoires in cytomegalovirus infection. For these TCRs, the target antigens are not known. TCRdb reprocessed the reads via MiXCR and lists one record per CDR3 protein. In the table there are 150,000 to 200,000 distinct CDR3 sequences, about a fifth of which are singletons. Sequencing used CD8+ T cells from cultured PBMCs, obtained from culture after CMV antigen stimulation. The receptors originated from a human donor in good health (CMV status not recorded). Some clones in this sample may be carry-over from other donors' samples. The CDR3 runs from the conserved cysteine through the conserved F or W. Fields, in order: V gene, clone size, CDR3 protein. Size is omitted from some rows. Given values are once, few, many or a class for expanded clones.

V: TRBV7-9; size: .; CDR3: CASSPQDRVRETQYF
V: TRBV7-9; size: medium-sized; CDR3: CASSLRTDEQYF
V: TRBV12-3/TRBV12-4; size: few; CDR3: CASSLYGEPQHF
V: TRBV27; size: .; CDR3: CASSLSAGPREKLFF
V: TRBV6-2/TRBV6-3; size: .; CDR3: CASSSIWSGSNQPQHF
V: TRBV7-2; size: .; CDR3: CASSSKRDEQFF
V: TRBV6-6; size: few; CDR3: CASSFLNTSTDTQYF
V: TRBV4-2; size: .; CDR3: CASSQDYRGHTEAFF
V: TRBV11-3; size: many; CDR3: CASSLMDRGNEQFF
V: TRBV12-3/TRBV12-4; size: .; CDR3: CASVSGGDTQYF
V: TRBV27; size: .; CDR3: CASSPSSGTAAYEQYF
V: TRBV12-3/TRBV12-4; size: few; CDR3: CASSLAQRGYTF
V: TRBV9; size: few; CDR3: CASSASGPDTQYF
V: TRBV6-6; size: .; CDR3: CASSYQDRIPYTEAFF
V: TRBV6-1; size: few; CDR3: CASRQGLGNTIYF
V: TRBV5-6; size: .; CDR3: CASSLGTDSYEQYF
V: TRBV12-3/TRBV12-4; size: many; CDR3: CASSFAGYTIYF
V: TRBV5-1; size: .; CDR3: CASSKYGVGTGSTEAFF
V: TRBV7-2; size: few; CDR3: CASSLGTGVAYEQYF
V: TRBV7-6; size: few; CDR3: CASSSLAGGKNSRYNEQFF
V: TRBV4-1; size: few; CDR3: CASSQAASSYNSPLHF
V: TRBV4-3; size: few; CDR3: CASSQDKLGGRTGELFF
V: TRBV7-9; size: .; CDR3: CASSENRDRHEKLFF